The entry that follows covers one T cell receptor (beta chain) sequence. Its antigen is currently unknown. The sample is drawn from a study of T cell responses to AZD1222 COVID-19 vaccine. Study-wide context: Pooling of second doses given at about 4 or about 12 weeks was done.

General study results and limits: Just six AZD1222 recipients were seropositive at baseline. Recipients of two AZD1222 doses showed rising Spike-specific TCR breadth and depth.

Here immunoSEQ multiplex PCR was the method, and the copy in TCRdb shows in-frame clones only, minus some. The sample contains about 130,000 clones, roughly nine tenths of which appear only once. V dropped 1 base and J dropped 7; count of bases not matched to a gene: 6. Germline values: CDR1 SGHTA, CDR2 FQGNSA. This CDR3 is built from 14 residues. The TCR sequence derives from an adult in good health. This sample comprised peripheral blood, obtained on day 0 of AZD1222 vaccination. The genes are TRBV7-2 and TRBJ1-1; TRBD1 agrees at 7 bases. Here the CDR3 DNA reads TGTGCCAGCAGCTTAGTTGGACAGGTTTATGAAGCTTTCTTT. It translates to CASSLVGQVYEAFF.